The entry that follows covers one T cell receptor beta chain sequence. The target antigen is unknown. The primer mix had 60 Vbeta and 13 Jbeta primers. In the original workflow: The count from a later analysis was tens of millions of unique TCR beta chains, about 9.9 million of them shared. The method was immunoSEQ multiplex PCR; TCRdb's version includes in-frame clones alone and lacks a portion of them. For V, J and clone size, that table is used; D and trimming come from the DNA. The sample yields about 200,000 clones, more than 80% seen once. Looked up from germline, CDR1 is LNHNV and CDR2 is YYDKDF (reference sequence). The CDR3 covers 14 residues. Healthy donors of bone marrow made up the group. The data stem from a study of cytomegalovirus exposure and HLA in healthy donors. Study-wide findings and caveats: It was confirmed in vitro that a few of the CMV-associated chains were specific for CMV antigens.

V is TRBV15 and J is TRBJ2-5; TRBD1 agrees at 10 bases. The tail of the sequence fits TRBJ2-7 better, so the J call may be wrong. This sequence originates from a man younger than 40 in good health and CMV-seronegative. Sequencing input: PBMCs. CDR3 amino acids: CATSRSGTGAEQYF. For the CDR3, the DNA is TGTGCCACCAGCAGATCCGGGACAGGGGCCGAGCAGTACTTC.